This is a list of T cell receptor beta chains from one sample in a study of blood T cell repertoires in COVID-19. Sequencing used immunoSEQ multiplex PCR; TCRdb keeps in-frame clones, though not all of them. Altogether around 360,000 clones are present, around 87% being singletons, with the ten largest covering less than 2.5%. The sample was PBMCs or T cells enriched from blood (not recorded which). Receptors were obtained from a man aged 40-55 years in a cohort exposed to, infected with or recovered from COVID-19 (not recorded which). CDR3s include the opening cysteine and the closing phenylalanine or tryptophan. Each record gives: CDR3 length, D gene, J gene, clone size, V gene, CDR3 DNA, CDR3 protein. A D gene is named only where the DNA matches it firmly. Expanded clones are given a class, and other clones once, few, many or no size at all.

length: 15
D: TRBD2
J: TRBJ2-7
size: -
V: TRBV20-1
DNA: TGCAGTGCTAGTTTGGGACTAGCGGGAGAAGTCGAGCAGTACTTC
CDR3: CSASLGLAGEVEQYF

length: 14
D: TRBD1
J: TRBJ1-5
size: -
V: TRBV6-5
DNA: TGTGCCAGCAGTTCCCAGGGGGTCGGGCAGCCCCAGCATTTT
CDR3: CASSSQGVGQPQHF

length: 13
D: -
J: TRBJ1-1
size: -
V: TRBV11-3
DNA: TGTGCCAGCAGCCAACAGGTGAACACTGAAGCTTTCTTT
CDR3: CASSQQVNTEAFF

length: 17
D: TRBD1
J: TRBJ2-3
size: once
V: TRBV5-4
DNA: TGTGCCAGCACCGGGACAGGACACGCGGGGACCACAGATACGCAGTATTTT
CDR3: CASTGTGHAGTTDTQYF

length: 14
D: -
J: TRBJ1-1
size: -
V: TRBV15
DNA: TGTGCCACCAGCAGCCGGACAAGGAACACTGAAGCTTTCTTT
CDR3: CATSSRTRNTEAFF

length: 16
D: TRBD2
J: TRBJ2-1
size: -
V: TRBV9
DNA: TGTGCCAGCAGCGTAGGGTCCCTAGCGGCATACAATGAGCAGTTCTTC
CDR3: CASSVGSLAAYNEQFF

length: 14
D: TRBD1
J: TRBJ2-5
size: -
V: TRBV5-1
DNA: TGCGCCAGCAGCCGGGGGACAGGGCAAGAGACCCAGTACTTC
CDR3: CASSRGTGQETQYF

length: 12
D: -
J: TRBJ2-7
size: -
V: TRBV7-9
DNA: TGTGCCAGCAGCTCGACAGACTACGAGCAGTACTTC
CDR3: CASSSTDYEQYF

length: 16
D: TRBD2
J: TRBJ2-5
size: -
V: TRBV5-1
DNA: TGCGCCAGCAGCAGAGCCCCCCTAGCGGGCCAAGAGACCCAGTACTTC
CDR3: CASSRAPLAGQETQYF

length: 15
D: -
J: TRBJ2-1
size: -
V: TRBV1
DNA: TGCACCAGCAACCAAACGCGGGGGAACTACAATGAGCAGTTCTTC
CDR3: CTSNQTRGNYNEQFF

length: 14
D: -
J: TRBJ2-6
size: -
V: TRBV6-5
DNA: TGTGCCAGCAAAGACATCTCTGGGGCCAACGTCCTGACTTTC
CDR3: CASKDISGANVLTF

length: 15
D: TRBD1
J: TRBJ2-7
size: few
V: TRBV5-4
DNA: TGTGCCAGCAGCTTCCGGGACAGGGGGCAACACGAGCAGTACTTC
CDR3: CASSFRDRGQHEQYF

length: 16
D: TRBD2
J: TRBJ2-1
size: -
V: TRBV9
DNA: TGTGCCAGCAGCTCGGCGGGTAGCGGGAGGGCCAATGAGCAGTTCTTC
CDR3: CASSSAGSGRANEQFF

length: 13
D: -
J: TRBJ1-1
size: -
V: TRBV30
DNA: TGTGCCTGGAGGTTCCGGGATAGGACTGAAGCTTTCTTT
CDR3: CAWRFRDRTEAFF

length: 13
D: -
J: TRBJ1-1
size: -
V: TRBV2
DNA: TGTGCCAGCAGTGGGGAGAGGAACACTGAAGCTTTCTTT
CDR3: CASSGERNTEAFF

length: 15
D: -
J: TRBJ2-3
size: -
V: TRBV5-6
DNA: TGTGCCAGCAGCTTAGATGGGGGACACACAGATACGCAGTATTTT
CDR3: CASSLDGGHTDTQYF

length: 15
D: -
J: TRBJ2-7
size: once
V: TRBV19
DNA: TGTGCCAGTAGTAGGGGAGGCCTACTCTCCTACGAGCAGTACTTC
CDR3: CASSRGGLLSYEQYF

length: 13
D: -
J: TRBJ1-3
size: -
V: TRBV7-9
DNA: TGTGCCAGCAGCTTCCAGTCTGGAAACACCATATATTTT
CDR3: CASSFQSGNTIYF

length: 14
D: -
J: TRBJ2-3
size: -
V: TRBV5-4
DNA: TGTGCCAGCAGGTTCGACAGGATCACAGATACGCAGTATTTT
CDR3: CASRFDRITDTQYF

length: 14
D: -
J: TRBJ1-2
size: -
V: TRBV18
DNA: TGTGCCAGCGCGCTCAGGGTACTAAACTATGGCTACACCTTC
CDR3: CASALRVLNYGYTF

length: 14
D: -
J: TRBJ2-1
size: -
V: TRBV4-1
DNA: TGCGCCAGCAGCCAAGATCCCCAGGCGCATGAGCAGTTCTTC
CDR3: CASSQDPQAHEQFF

length: 12
D: TRBD2
J: TRBJ2-7
size: -
V: TRBV3-1/TRBV3-2
DNA: TGTGCCGCGACTAGCGGGAGAGGCGAGCAGTACTTC
CDR3: CAATSGRGEQYF